Sequencing of this T cell receptor beta chain was carried out in a study of blood T cell repertoires in COVID-19. Clones were read by immunoSEQ multiplex PCR, and TCRdb kept only the in-frame ones, dropping some. The sample has about 97,000 clones, 87% seen once. The CDR3 consists of 15 residues. V shed 1 base, J shed 6 bases, and the junction held 9 bases outside the gene matches. The germline V gene has CDR1 SGHTA and CDR2 FQGTGA. Seattle patients were enrolled during active infection and followed longitudinally. Sequenced: peripheral blood. The clonotype was recovered from a woman in her forties or fifties with COVID-19, enrolled during active disease. J is TRBJ2-7 and V is TRBV7-3; 7 nucleotides match TRBD2. CDR3 residues: CASSLMGGETPEQYF. DNA for the CDR3: TGTGCCAGCAGCTTAATGGGAGGGGAGACTCCCGAGCAGTACTTC.